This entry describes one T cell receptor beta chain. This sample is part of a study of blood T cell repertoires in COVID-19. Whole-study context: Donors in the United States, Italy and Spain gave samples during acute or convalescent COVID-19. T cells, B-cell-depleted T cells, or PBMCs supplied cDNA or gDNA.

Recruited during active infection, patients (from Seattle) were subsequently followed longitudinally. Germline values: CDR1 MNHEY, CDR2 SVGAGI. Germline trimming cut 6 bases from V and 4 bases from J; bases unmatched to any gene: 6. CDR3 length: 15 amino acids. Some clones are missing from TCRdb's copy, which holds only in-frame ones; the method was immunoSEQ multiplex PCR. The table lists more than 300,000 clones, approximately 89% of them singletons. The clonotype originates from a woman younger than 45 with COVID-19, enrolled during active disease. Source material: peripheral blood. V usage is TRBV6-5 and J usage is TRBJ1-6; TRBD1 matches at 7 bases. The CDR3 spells CASSNTGEYNSPLHF. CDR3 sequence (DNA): TGTGCCAGCAGCAACACAGGGGAGTATAATTCACCCCTCCACTTT.